The clone carrying this TCR beta chain appeared many times. The data derive from a study of molecular identifiers for immune sequencing clone quantification. TCRdb re-called the PCR reads through MiXCR, storing one row per CDR3 protein. The sample consists of about 12,000 distinct CDR3 sequences, roughly 18% of them appearing once. This CDR3 is 15 amino acids long. Trimming left V 5 bases short and J 3 bases short, with 16 bases between. The V gene's germline CDR1 is SGHAT and CDR2 FQNNGV. Specimen: naive CD8+ T cells from blood, with Jurkat cell RNA spiked in. This sample's subset: FACS-sorted CD8+CD4-CCR7+CD45RA+ naive T cells. This TCR was recovered from a human donor in good health. Some libraries in this study had Jurkat cell RNA spiked in. The rearrangement joins TRBV11-2 to TRBJ2-5; possible D gene TRBD2, 6 bases. In nucleotides, the CDR3 is TGTGCCAGCAGCCTTAGTAGCGGAGTCAAAGAGACCCAGTACTTC. Encoded protein: CASSLSSGVKETQYF. The complete variable domain, with remaining parts taken from reference TRBV11-2 and TRBJ2-5, reads EAGVAQSPRYKIIEKRQSVAFWCNPISGHATLYWYQQILGQGPKLLIQFQNNGVVDDSQLPKDRFSAERLKGVDSTLKIQPAKLEDSAVYLCASSLSSGVKETQYFGPGTRLLVL.